This is a list of T cell receptor beta chains from one sample in a study of CD8 T cells in Susac syndrome. TCRdb re-called the immunoSEQ multiplex PCR reads through MiXCR, storing one row per CDR3 protein. The sample includes 130,000 or so distinct CDR3 sequences, under 95% of them seen just once. The sample was CD8+ T cells from PBMCs. The receptors originated from a human donor with multiple sclerosis. CDR3s leave out the opening cysteine and the closing phenylalanine or tryptophan. Fields, in order: clone size, J gene, V gene, CDR3 protein. Not all rows give a size; the values are once, few, many and, for expanded clones, a class.

clone size: -; J gene: TRBJ2-7; V gene: TRBV27; CDR3 protein: ASSPTGGAYEQY
clone size: -; J gene: TRBJ2-5; V gene: TRBV2; CDR3 protein: ASSGAHLAETQY
clone size: -; J gene: TRBJ1-1; V gene: TRBV27; CDR3 protein: ASSFYGGTEAF
clone size: -; J gene: TRBJ1-5; V gene: TRBV7-2; CDR3 protein: ASSKTGVGQPQH
clone size: -; J gene: TRBJ2-7; V gene: TRBV5-6; CDR3 protein: ASSLDGSPYEQY
clone size: -; J gene: TRBJ1-5; V gene: TRBV27; CDR3 protein: ASAIRAINQPQH
clone size: -; J gene: TRBJ2-1; V gene: TRBV6-2/TRBV6-3; CDR3 protein: ASSPFAGDDYNEQF
clone size: -; J gene: TRBJ2-4; V gene: TRBV12-3/TRBV12-4; CDR3 protein: ASSLLYPGIQY
clone size: -; J gene: TRBJ1-2; V gene: TRBV29-1; CDR3 protein: SVEYVTVDYGYT
clone size: -; J gene: TRBJ1-2; V gene: TRBV20-1; CDR3 protein: SAKRYGENYGYT
clone size: -; J gene: TRBJ2-2; V gene: TRBV5-4; CDR3 protein: ASSLGLAEINTGELF
clone size: -; J gene: TRBJ1-5; V gene: TRBV6-5; CDR3 protein: ASSYSAGGESYQPQH
clone size: -; J gene: TRBJ1-1; V gene: TRBV7-9; CDR3 protein: ASSLAFNTEAF
clone size: -; J gene: TRBJ2-7; V gene: TRBV13; CDR3 protein: ASSLEGHEQY
clone size: -; J gene: TRBJ1-2; V gene: TRBV24-1; CDR3 protein: ATSGDGLTGGYT
clone size: few; J gene: TRBJ1-3; V gene: TRBV5-1; CDR3 protein: ASSLSGTWGNTIY
clone size: -; J gene: TRBJ1-1; V gene: TRBV4-1; CDR3 protein: ASSQDLRAGTEAF
clone size: -; J gene: TRBJ2-7; V gene: TRBV3-1; CDR3 protein: ASSPLSRPEQGIAEQY
clone size: few; J gene: TRBJ1-1; V gene: TRBV5-4; CDR3 protein: ASSHSRDRGINTEAF
clone size: -; J gene: TRBJ1-1; V gene: TRBV12-3/TRBV12-4; CDR3 protein: ASSFWDGTNTEAF
clone size: -; J gene: TRBJ2-5; V gene: TRBV6-5; CDR3 protein: ASSYEGETQY
clone size: once; J gene: TRBJ2-5; V gene: TRBV27; CDR3 protein: ASSPGPHSNKQETQY
clone size: -; J gene: TRBJ2-1; V gene: TRBV4-3; CDR3 protein: ASSQDDGFGDNEQF
clone size: -; J gene: TRBJ2-2; V gene: TRBV24-1; CDR3 protein: ATPLGERAGELF
clone size: -; J gene: TRBJ1-5; V gene: TRBV7-8; CDR3 protein: ASSFRPGQGSQPQH
clone size: -; J gene: TRBJ1-4; V gene: TRBV7-9; CDR3 protein: ASSLDGNEKLF
clone size: -; J gene: TRBJ1-1; V gene: TRBV29-1; CDR3 protein: SGLVDTEAF
clone size: few; J gene: TRBJ2-5; V gene: TRBV29-1; CDR3 protein: SVEELAGGDQETQY
clone size: -; J gene: TRBJ1-2; V gene: TRBV16; CDR3 protein: ASSPGTGLNYGYT
clone size: -; J gene: TRBJ2-3; V gene: TRBV7-9; CDR3 protein: ASSYGLAGTDTQY
clone size: -; J gene: TRBJ1-1; V gene: TRBV6-5; CDR3 protein: ASSHGQGMAEAF
clone size: -; J gene: TRBJ1-4; V gene: TRBV2; CDR3 protein: ASRDTSDANEKLF
clone size: -; J gene: TRBJ2-4; V gene: TRBV4-1; CDR3 protein: ASSLTSGRAVNIQY
clone size: -; J gene: TRBJ2-3; V gene: TRBV2; CDR3 protein: ASSAPTSSTDTQY
clone size: -; J gene: TRBJ2-3; V gene: TRBV5-4; CDR3 protein: ASIGEGHTQY
clone size: -; J gene: TRBJ2-3; V gene: TRBV5-8; CDR3 protein: ASSLYVGGTDTQY
clone size: -; J gene: TRBJ2-5; V gene: TRBV7-9; CDR3 protein: ASSLGFEETQY
clone size: -; J gene: TRBJ2-7; V gene: TRBV28; CDR3 protein: ASSINRDFYEQY
clone size: -; J gene: TRBJ2-5; V gene: TRBV4-1; CDR3 protein: ASSQLGLAGTRETQY